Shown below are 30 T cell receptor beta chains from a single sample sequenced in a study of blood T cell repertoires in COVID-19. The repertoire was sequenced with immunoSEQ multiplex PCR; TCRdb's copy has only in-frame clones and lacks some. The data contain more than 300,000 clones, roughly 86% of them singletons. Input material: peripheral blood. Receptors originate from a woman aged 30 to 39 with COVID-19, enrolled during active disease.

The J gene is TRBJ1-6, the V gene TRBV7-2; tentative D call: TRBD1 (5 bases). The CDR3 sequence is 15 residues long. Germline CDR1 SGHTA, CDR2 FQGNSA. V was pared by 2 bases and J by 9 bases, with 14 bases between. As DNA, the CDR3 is TGTGCCAGCAGCTTAAGGGACGGGGGGAGTTCACCCCTCCACTTT. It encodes CASSLRDGGSSPLHF.

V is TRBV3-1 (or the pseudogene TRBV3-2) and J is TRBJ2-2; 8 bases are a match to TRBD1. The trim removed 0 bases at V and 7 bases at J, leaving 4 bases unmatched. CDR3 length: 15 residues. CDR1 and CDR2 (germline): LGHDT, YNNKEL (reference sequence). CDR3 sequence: CASSQDRGPNGELFF. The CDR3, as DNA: TGTGCCAGCAGCCAAGACAGGGGGCCGAACGGGGAGCTGTTTTTT.

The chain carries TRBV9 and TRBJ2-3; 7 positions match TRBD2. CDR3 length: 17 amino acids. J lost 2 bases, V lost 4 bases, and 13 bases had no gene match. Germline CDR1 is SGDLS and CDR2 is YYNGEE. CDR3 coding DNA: TGTGCCAGCAGCATCCGAGGGACGGGAGGCCTCACAGATACGCAGTATTTT. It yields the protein CASSIRGTGGLTDTQYF.

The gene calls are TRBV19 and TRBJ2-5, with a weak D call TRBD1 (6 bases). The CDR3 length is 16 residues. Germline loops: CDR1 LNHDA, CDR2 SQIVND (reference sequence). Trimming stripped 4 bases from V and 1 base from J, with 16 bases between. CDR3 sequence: CASSTGWTASQETQYF. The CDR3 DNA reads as TGTGCCAGTAGTACTGGCTGGACAGCGTCCCAAGAGACCCAGTACTTC.

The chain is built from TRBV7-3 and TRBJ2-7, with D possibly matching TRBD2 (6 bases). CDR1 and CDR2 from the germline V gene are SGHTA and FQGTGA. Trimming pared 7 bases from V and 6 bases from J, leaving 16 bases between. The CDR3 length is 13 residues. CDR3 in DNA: TGTGCCAGCAAAAAAGACGGGAGCTCCGAGCAGTACTTC. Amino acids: CASKKDGSSEQYF.

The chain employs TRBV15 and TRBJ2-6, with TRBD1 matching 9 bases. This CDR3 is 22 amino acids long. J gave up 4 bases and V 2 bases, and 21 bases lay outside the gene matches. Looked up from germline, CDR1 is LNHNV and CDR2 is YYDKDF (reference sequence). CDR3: CATSRYGPFYRGRGTGANVLTF. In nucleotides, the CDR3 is TGTGCCACCAGCAGATATGGGCCGTTCTACAGGGGGCGAGGTACCGGGGCCAACGTCCTGACTTTC.

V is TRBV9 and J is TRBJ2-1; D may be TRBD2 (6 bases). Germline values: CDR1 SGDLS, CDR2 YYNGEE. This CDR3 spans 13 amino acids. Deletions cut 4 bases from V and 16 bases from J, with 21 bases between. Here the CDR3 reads CASSPIGRPIKFF. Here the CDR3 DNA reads TGTGCCAGCAGCCCCATCGGGAGACCAATTAAATTCTTC. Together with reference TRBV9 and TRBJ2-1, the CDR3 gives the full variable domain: DSGVTQTPKHLITATGQRVTLRCSPRSGDLSVYWYQQSLDQGLQFLIQYYNGEERAKGNILERFSAQQFPDLHSELNLSSLELGDSALYFCASSPIGRPIKFFGPGTRLTVL.

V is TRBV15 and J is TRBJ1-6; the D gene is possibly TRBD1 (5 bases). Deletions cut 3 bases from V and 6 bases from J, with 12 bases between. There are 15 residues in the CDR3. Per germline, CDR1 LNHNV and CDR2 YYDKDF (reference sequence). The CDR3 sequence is CATSRGGRVNSPLHF. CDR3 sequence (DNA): TGTGCCACCAGCAGGGGGGGACGGGTTAATTCACCCCTCCACTTT.

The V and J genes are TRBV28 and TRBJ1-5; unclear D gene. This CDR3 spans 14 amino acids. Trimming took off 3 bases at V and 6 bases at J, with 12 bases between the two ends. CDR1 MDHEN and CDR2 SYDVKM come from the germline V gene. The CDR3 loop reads CASSFRAGGQPQHF. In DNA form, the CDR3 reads TGTGCCAGCAGTTTTAGGGCAGGAGGTCAGCCCCAGCATTTT.

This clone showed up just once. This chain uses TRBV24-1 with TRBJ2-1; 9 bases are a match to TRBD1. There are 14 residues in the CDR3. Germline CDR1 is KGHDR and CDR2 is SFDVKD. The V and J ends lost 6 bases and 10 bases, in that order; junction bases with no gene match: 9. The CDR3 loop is CATSLSPTGGEQFF. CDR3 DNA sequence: TGTGCCACCAGTCTCTCTCCAACAGGGGGCGAGCAGTTCTTC.

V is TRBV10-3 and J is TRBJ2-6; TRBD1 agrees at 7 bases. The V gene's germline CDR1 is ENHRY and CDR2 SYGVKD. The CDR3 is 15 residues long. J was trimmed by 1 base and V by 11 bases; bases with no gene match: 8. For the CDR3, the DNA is TGTGCCGTCGGACAGGCGACGTCTGGGGCCAACGTCCTGACTTTC. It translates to CAVGQATSGANVLTF.

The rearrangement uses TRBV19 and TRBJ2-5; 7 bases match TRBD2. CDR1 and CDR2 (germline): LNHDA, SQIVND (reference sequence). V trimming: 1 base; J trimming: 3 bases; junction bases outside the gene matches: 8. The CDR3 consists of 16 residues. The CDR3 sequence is CASSIVYRLAEETQYF. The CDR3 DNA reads TGTGCCAGTAGTATAGTATATAGACTAGCTGAAGAGACCCAGTACTTC. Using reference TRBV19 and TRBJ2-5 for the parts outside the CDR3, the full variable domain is DGGITQSPKYLFRKEGQNVTLSCEQNLNHDAMYWYRQDPGQGLRLIYYSQIVNDFQKGDIAEGYSVSREKKESFPLTVTSAQKNPTAFYLCASSIVYRLAEETQYFGPGTRLLVL.

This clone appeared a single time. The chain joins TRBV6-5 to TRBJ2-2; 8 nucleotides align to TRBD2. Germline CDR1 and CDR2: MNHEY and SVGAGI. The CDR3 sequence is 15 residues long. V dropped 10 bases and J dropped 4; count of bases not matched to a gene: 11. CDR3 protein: CATEGLAGVTGELFF. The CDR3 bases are TGTGCCACCGAAGGGCTAGCGGGCGTCACCGGGGAGCTGTTTTTT.

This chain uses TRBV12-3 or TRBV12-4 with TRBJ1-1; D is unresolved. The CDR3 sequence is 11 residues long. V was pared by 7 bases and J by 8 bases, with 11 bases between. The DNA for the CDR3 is TGTGCCAGCACCCTAAGGAGGGAAGCTTTCTTT. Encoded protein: CASTLRREAFF.

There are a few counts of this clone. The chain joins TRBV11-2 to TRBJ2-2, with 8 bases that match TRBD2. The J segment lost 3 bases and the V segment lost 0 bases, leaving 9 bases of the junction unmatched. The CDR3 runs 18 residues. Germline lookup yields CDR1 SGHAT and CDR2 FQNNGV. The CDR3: CASSLDQTTSGYTGELFF. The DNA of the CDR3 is TGTGCCAGCAGCTTAGATCAAACCACTAGCGGCTACACCGGGGAGCTGTTTTTT.

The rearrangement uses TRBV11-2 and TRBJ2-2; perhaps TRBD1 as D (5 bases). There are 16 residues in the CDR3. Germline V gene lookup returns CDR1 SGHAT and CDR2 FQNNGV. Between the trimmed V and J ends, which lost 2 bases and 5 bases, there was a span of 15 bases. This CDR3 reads CASSLIARVWTGELFF. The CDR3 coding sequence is TGTGCCAGCAGCTTAATCGCCAGGGTGTGGACCGGGGAGCTGTTTTTT. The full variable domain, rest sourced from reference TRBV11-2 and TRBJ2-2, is EAGVAQSPRYKIIEKRQSVAFWCNPISGHATLYWYQQILGQGPKLLIQFQNNGVVDDSQLPKDRFSAERLKGVDSTLKIQPAKLEDSAVYLCASSLIARVWTGELFFGEGSRLTVL.

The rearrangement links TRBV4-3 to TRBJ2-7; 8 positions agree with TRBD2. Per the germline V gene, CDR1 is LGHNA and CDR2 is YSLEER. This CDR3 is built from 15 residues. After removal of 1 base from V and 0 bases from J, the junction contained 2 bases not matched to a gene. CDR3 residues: CASSQGLASSYEQYF. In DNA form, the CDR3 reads TGCGCCAGCAGCCAAGGACTAGCGAGCTCCTACGAGCAGTACTTC.

CDR3 protein: CASSLDPSGMREQYF. In nucleotides, the CDR3 is TGCGCCAGCAGCTTGGACCCTAGCGGGATGAGGGAGCAGTACTTC. V usage is TRBV5-1 and J usage is TRBJ2-7; 9 nucleotides line up with TRBD2. In germline, CDR1 is SGHRS, CDR2 YFSETQ. Germline trimming cut 0 bases from V and 7 bases from J; bases unmatched to any gene: 8. The CDR3 contains 15 residues. Combining the CDR3 with reference TRBV5-1 and TRBJ2-7 gives the whole variable domain KAGVTQTPRYLIKTRGQQVTLSCSPISGHRSVSWYQQTPGQGLQFLFEYFSETQRNKGNFPGRFSGRQFSNSRSEMNVSTLELGDSALYLCASSLDPSGMREQYFGPGTRLTVT.

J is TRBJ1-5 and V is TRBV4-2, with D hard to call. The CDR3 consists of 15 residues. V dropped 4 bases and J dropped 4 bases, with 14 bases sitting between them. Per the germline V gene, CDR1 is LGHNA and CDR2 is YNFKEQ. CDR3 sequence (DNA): TGTGCCAGCAGCCGCGTGCCCCTGGAGAATCAGCCCCAGCATTTT. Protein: CASSRVPLENQPQHF.

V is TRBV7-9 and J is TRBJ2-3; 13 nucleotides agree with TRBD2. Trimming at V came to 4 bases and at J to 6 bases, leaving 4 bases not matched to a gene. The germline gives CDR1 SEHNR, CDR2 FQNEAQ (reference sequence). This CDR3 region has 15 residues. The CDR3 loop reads CASSSWTSGSDTQYF. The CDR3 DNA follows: TGTGCCAGCAGCTCCTGGACTAGCGGGAGCGATACGCAGTATTTT.

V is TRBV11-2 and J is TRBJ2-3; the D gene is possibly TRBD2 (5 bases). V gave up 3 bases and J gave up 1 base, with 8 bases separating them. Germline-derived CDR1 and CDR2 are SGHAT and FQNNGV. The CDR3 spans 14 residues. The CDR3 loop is CASSFRAGTDTQYF. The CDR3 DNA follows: TGTGCCAGCAGCTTTCGAGCGGGCACAGATACGCAGTATTTT.

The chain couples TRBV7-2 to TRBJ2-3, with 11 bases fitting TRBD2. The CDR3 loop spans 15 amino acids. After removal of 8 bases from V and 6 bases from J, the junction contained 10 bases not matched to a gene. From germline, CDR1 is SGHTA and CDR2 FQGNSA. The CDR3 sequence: CASGGTSGAGDTQYF. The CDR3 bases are TGTGCCAGCGGGGGGACTAGCGGAGCAGGGGATACGCAGTATTTT.

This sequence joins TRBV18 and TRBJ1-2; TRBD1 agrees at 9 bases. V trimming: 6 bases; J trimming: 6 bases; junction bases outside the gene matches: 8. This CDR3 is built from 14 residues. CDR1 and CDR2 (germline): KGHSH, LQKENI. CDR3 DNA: TGTGCCAGCTCTCCCAGCCGGGACAGGGATGGCTACACCTTC. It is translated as CASSPSRDRDGYTF.

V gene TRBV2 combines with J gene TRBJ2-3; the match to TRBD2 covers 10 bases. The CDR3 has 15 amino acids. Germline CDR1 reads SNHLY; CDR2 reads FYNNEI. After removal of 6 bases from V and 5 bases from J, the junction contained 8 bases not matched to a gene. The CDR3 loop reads CASSRTLAGVDTQYF. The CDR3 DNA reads TGTGCCAGCAGCAGGACCCTAGCGGGGGTAGATACGCAGTATTTT.

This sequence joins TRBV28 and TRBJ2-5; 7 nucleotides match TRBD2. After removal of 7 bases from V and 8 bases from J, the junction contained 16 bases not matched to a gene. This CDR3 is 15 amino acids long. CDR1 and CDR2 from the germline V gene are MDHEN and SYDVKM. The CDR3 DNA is TGTGCCAGCACTCCCGTCCGGGGGGAAGAGGTAACCCAGTACTTC. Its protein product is CASTPVRGEEVTQYF. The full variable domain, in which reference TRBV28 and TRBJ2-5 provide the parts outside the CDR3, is DVKVTQSSRYLVKRTGEKVFLECVQDMDHENMFWYRQDPGLGLRLIYFSYDVKMKEKGDIPEGYSVSREKKERFSLILESASTNQTSMYLCASTPVRGEEVTQYFGPGTRLLVL.

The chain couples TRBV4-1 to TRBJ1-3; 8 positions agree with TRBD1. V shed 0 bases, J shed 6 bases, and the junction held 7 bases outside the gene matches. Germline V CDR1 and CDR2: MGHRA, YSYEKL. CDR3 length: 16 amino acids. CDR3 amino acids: CASSQDPDRGSNTIYF. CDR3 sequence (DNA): TGCGCCAGCAGCCAAGATCCAGACAGGGGATCAAACACCATATATTTT.

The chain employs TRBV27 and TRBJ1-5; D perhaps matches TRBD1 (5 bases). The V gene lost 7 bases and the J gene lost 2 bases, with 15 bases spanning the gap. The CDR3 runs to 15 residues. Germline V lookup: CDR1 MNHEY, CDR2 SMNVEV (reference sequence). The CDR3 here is CASKGLGAGNQPQHF. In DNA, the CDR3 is TGTGCCAGCAAGGGTTTAGGGGCAGGCAATCAGCCCCAGCATTTT.

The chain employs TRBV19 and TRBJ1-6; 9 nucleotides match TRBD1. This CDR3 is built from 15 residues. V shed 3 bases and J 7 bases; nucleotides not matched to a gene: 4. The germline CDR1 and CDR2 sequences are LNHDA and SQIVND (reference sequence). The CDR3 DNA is TGTGCCAGTAGTATCACAGGGGGCAGGAATTCACCCCTCCACTTT. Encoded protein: CASSITGGRNSPLHF.

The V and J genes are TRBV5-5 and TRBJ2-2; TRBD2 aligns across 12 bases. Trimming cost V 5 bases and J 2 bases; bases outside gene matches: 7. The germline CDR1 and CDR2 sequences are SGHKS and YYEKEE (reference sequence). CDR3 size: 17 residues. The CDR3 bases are TGTGCCAGCAGACAAAGACTAGCGGGAGCCAACACCGGGGAGCTGTTTTTT. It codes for CASRQRLAGANTGELFF. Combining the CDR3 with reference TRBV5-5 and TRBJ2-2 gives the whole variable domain DAGVTQSPTHLIKTRGQQVTLRCSPISGHKSVSWYQQVLGQGPQFIFQYYEKEERGRGNFPDRFSARQFPNYSSELNVNALLLGDSALYLCASRQRLAGANTGELFFGEGSRLTVL.

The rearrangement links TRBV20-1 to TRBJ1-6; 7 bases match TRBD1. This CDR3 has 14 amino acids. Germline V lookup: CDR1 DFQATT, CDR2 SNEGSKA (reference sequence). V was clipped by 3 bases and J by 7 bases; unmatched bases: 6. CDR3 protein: CSASPGQINSPLHF. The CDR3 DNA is TGCAGTGCTAGTCCGGGACAGATAAATTCACCCCTCCACTTT.